This entry features one TCR beta chain sequence. This sample was included in a study of glioma-infiltrating T cells. V dropped 5 bases and J dropped 4 bases, with 17 bases sitting between them. The CDR3 loop spans 15 amino acids. CDR1 is SGHAT and CDR2 is FQNNGV in the germline V gene. The iRepertoire nested amplicon-rescue multiplex PCR amplified TCR alpha and beta CDR3s from RNA. One-step reverse transcription and amplification started from about 100-400 ng of tissue mRNA or PBMC total RNA. TCRdb passed the multiplex PCR reads through MiXCR, listing each CDR3 protein once. In the table there are tens of thousands of distinct CDR3 sequences, about 23% of which are singletons.

Sequencing input: glioma tissue, nonneoplastic brain tissue, or PBMCs (not recorded which). The TCR originated in a human donor with low-grade glioma or glioblastoma, undergoing nonglioma brain surgery, or in good health (not recorded which). The chain uses TRBV11-2 and TRBJ2-5; possibly TRBD1 for D (5 bases). The DNA for the CDR3 is TGTGCCAGCAGCCCCACGCTTGACAGTACAGAGACCCAGTACTTC. Its translation: CASSPTLDSTETQYF.